Sequencing of this T cell receptor beta chain was carried out in a study of OX40 agonist ivuxolimab in advanced cancers. Here immunoSEQ multiplex PCR was the method, and the copy in TCRdb shows in-frame clones only, minus some. The sample lists some 64,000 clones; approximately 88% were seen once. Trimming took 0 bases from V and 2 from J, leaving 8 bases between them. The length of the CDR3 is 14 residues. Germline V CDR1 and CDR2: MGHRA, YSYEKL. Sample: CD4+ or CD8+ T cells sorted from blood, taken in a trial of the OX40 agonist ivuxolimab. The receptor comes from an adult with an advanced solid tumor such as melanoma, head and neck, liver or kidney cancer. The chain links TRBV4-1 to TRBJ2-7; D possibly corresponds to TRBD1 (6 bases). Here the CDR3 reads CASSQDRGAYEQYF. In DNA, the CDR3 is TGCGCCAGCAGCCAAGACAGGGGTGCCTACGAGCAGTACTTC.